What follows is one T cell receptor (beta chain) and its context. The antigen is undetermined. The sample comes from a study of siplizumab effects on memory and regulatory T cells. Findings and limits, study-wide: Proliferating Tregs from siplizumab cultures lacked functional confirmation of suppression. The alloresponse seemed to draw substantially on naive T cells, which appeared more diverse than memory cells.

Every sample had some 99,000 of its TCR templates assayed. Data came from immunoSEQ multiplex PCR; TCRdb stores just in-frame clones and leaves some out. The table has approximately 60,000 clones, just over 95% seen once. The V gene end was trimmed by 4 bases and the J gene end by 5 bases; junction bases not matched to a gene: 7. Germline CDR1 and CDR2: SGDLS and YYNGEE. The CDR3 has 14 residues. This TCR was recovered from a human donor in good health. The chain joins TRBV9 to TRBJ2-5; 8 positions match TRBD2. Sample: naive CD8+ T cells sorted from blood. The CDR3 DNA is TGTGCCAGCAGCCCATCGGGGGGGTTGGAGACCCAGTACTTC. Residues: CASSPSGGLETQYF.